One sample yielded the 18 T cell receptor beta chains listed below, sequenced in a study of blood T cell repertoires in COVID-19 (dated by TCRdb to the early 2020s). Library preparation used the immunoSEQ multiplex PCR assay. TCRdb obtained this table from immuneACCESS and retained in-frame rearrangements with V and J assigned. These tables miss some clones; where compared with another copy, unresolved V genes account for less than half of the shortfall, and the remainder is unexplained. For this sample the table gives more than 200,000 clones, of which roughly 90% were detected only once. Jointly, the top ten make up less than 2% of the sample. Sequencing used peripheral blood. These receptors came from a man between 65 and 85 years old with acute or convalescent COVID-19.

The chain combines TRBV9 with TRBJ1-3; D gene ambiguous. Germline-derived CDR1 and CDR2 are SGDLS and YYNGEE. Trimming removed 3 bases at V and 0 bases at J, with 13 bases between. CDR3 length: 16 residues. The CDR3 here is CASSETAGFSGNTIYF. The CDR3 region has the DNA TGTGCCAGCAGCGAGACGGCGGGATTCTCTGGAAACACCATATATTTT.

The rearrangement joins TRBV5-5 to TRBJ2-2; 9 positions agree with TRBD2. The CDR3 has 16 residues. CDR1 is SGHKS and CDR2 is YYEKEE in the germline V gene (reference sequence). Trimming cost V 1 base and J 1 base; bases outside gene matches: 2. Here the CDR3 reads CASSLRLAVNTGELFF. The CDR3 region has the DNA TGTGCCAGCAGCTTGAGACTAGCGGTGAACACCGGGGAGCTGTTTTTT.

The rearrangement joins TRBV4-1 to TRBJ2-1, with 13 bases aligning to TRBD2. The CDR3 contains 16 residues. Germline CDR1 reads MGHRA; CDR2 reads YSYEKL. After removal of 0 bases from V and 12 bases from J, the junction contained 8 bases not matched to a gene. Written as DNA, the CDR3 is TGCGCCAGCAGCCAAGATGCGGGGACTAGCGGGGTGGGGCAGTTCTTC. This gives the protein CASSQDAGTSGVGQFF.

This sequence joins TRBV6-2 or TRBV6-3 and TRBJ1-2; weak D call: TRBD1 (6 bases). V lost 5 bases, J lost 8 bases, and 12 bases lay in between. Germline lookup yields CDR1 MNHEY and CDR2 SVGEGT. The CDR3 covers 12 residues. The CDR3 loop reads CASSASGGGYTF. The CDR3 region has the DNA TGTGCCAGCAGTGCCTCGGGGGGCGGCTACACCTTC.

The chain couples TRBV5-1 to TRBJ2-7, with 8 bases fitting TRBD2. The CDR3 extends over 15 amino acids. The ends lost 3 bases at V and 1 base at J; junction bases unmatched: 6. Germline CDR1 SGHRS, CDR2 YFSETQ. The CDR3 DNA sequence: TGCGCCAGCAGCTCCGGGGGGGCCCATTCCTACGAGCAGTACTTC. This gives the protein CASSSGGAHSYEQYF.

The chain uses TRBV2 and TRBJ2-3; D may be TRBD1 (6 bases). This CDR3 has 15 residues. Germline values: CDR1 SNHLY, CDR2 FYNNEI. The V gene lost 3 bases and the J gene lost 4 bases, with 14 bases spanning the gap. CDR3 protein: CASSDVRGSADTQYF. The DNA for the CDR3 is TGTGCCAGCAGTGATGTCAGGGGCTCCGCAGATACGCAGTATTTT.

This clone was counted a few times. The rearrangement joins TRBV7-2 to TRBJ2-7, with 10 bases aligning to TRBD1. The CDR3 length is 16 residues. V lost 5 bases, J lost 5 bases, and 12 bases stayed unmatched. Germline-derived CDR1 and CDR2 are SGHTA and FQGNSA. CDR3 bases: TGTGCCAGCAGCCAGCAGGCGGGACAGGGGAGGCACGAGCAGTACTTC. Residues: CASSQQAGQGRHEQYF.

The genes are TRBV2 and TRBJ2-1, with TRBD1 matching 7 bases. This CDR3 is built from 12 residues. CDR1 is SNHLY, CDR2 FYNNEI, per germline. Unmatched junction bases numbered 4, after V lost 5 bases and J lost 9 bases. This chain's CDR3 is CASSYRGTEQFF. The CDR3 bases are TGTGCCAGCAGTTACAGGGGAACTGAGCAGTTCTTC.

The chain employs TRBV3-1 (or the pseudogene TRBV3-2) and TRBJ2-2; 9 bases line up with TRBD2. The CDR3 has 15 amino acids. In germline, CDR1 is LGHDT, CDR2 YNNKEL (reference sequence). V lost 8 bases and J lost 4; bases outside the gene matches: 8. The CDR3, as DNA: TGTGCCAGCTTCAAAGCGGGAGGAGGCACCGGGGAGCTGTTTTTT. As protein: CASFKAGGGTGELFF.

The chain couples TRBV6-1 to TRBJ1-2; D not resolved. The germline V and J ends were trimmed by 0 bases and 0 bases, with 8 bases remaining between them. Germline lookup yields CDR1 MNHNS and CDR2 SASEGT. This CDR3 is built from 15 residues. CDR3 in DNA: TGTGCCAGCAGTGAAGCGCGGGGAACTAACTATGGCTACACCTTC. Its protein is CASSEARGTNYGYTF.

This clone came up a few times. Other DNA sequences from this sample encode an identical CDR3 as well. The J gene is TRBJ1-3, the V gene TRBV7-9; 7 bases are a match to TRBD1. V shed 2 bases, J shed 2 bases, and the junction held 0 bases outside the gene matches. Germline-derived CDR1 and CDR2 are SEHNR and FQNEAQ (reference sequence). The CDR3 consists of 14 residues. CDR3 amino acids: CASSLQGAGNTIYF. CDR3 DNA sequence: TGTGCCAGCAGCTTACAGGGGGCTGGAAACACCATATATTTT. The full variable domain, with the rest looked up from reference TRBV7-9 and TRBJ1-3, is DTGVSQNPRHKITKRGQNVTFRCDPISEHNRLYWYRQTLGQGPEFLTYFQNEAQLEKSRLLSDRFSAERPKGSFSTLEIQRTEQGDSAMYLCASSLQGAGNTIYFGEGSWLTVV.

The chain joins TRBV3-1 (or the pseudogene TRBV3-2) to TRBJ2-1; D possibly corresponds to TRBD1 (6 bases). The CDR3 sequence is 14 residues long. In germline, CDR1 is LGHDT, CDR2 YNNKEL (reference sequence). Trimming cost V 1 base and J 9 bases, with 13 bases left between them. The CDR3 DNA reads TGTGCCAGCAGCCAAGCAGGGGTTTCGGGTGAGCAGTTCTTC. Its translation: CASSQAGVSGEQFF.

The chain joins TRBV19 to TRBJ1-4, with 7 bases identical to TRBD1. The ends lost 7 bases at V and 8 bases at J; junction bases unmatched: 4. There are 12 residues in the CDR3. Looked up from germline, CDR1 is LNHDA and CDR2 is SQIVND (reference sequence). CDR3 nucleotides: TGTGCCAGTACTACAGGGGTAGAAAAACTGTTTTTT. Translation gives CASTTGVEKLFF.

V usage is TRBV28 and J usage is TRBJ1-5; D perhaps matches TRBD1 (6 bases). V dropped 5 bases and J dropped 4 bases, with 15 bases sitting between them. This CDR3 is built from 15 residues. Per the germline V gene, CDR1 is MDHEN and CDR2 is SYDVKM. This CDR3 is CASSRAGTINQPQHF. The CDR3 DNA sequence: TGTGCCAGCAGTCGAGCCGGGACAATAAATCAGCCCCAGCATTTT.

CDR3 loop: CASSQQTGLNTEAFF. Here the CDR3 DNA reads TGCGCCAGCAGTCAACAGACAGGTCTGAACACTGAAGCTTTCTTT. This chain uses TRBV5-1 with TRBJ1-1, with D tentatively TRBD1 (6 bases). V lost 5 bases, J lost 0 bases, and 14 bases lay in between. Germline V gives CDR1 SGHRS, CDR2 YFSETQ. This CDR3 spans 15 amino acids.

The DNA of the CDR3 is TGTGCCAGCTTCCCAAGGGACAGGGGTTCGAACACTGAAGCTTTCTTT. Translation gives CASFPRDRGSNTEAFF. The chain couples TRBV3-1 (or the pseudogene TRBV3-2) to TRBJ1-1; 10 bases match TRBD1. V lost 8 bases to trimming and J lost 1 base; unmatched junction nucleotides: 10. The CDR3 is made up of 16 amino acids. From germline, CDR1 is LGHDT and CDR2 YNNKEL (reference sequence).

The V gene is TRBV3-1 (or the pseudogene TRBV3-2), the J gene TRBJ2-7; 15 nucleotides align to TRBD2. Germline V gene lookup returns CDR1 LGHDT and CDR2 YNNKEL (reference sequence). After removal of 4 bases from V and 4 bases from J, the junction contained 2 bases not matched to a gene. This CDR3 region has 15 residues. The CDR3 DNA reads TGTGCCAGCAGCCTCGGACTAGCGGGAGGGTACGAGCAGTACTTC. Protein product: CASSLGLAGGYEQYF.

This clone was observed a single time. The chain is built from TRBV3-1 (or the pseudogene TRBV3-2) and TRBJ2-1; D remains ambiguous. CDR1 is LGHDT and CDR2 is YNNKEL in the germline V gene (reference sequence). This CDR3 comprises 13 residues. Trimming pared 1 base from V and 7 bases from J, leaving 8 bases between. The CDR3: CASSQVSTNEQFF. The CDR3 DNA reads as TGTGCCAGCAGCCAAGTTTCAACAAATGAGCAGTTCTTC.